The clone carrying this TCR beta chain was observed a few times. Its antigen is as yet unknown. TCRdb reprocessed the reads with MiXCR, giving one entry per CDR3 protein. The sample shows hundreds of thousands of distinct CDR3 sequences, around a third of them seen only once. This sample is drawn from a study of T cell repertoires in cytomegalovirus infection. Study information: A matching HLA type, together with CMV infection, was signaled by public TCR beta signatures. General study points: Ex vivo responses were dominated by HLA-C-restricted CMV-specific TCR beta clonotypes. Cumulative public TCR beta family frequency identified carriers of CMV plus the relevant HLA.

The material sequenced was cultured PBMCs, taken from culture after CMV antigen stimulation. The clonotype was recovered from a human donor in good health (CMV status not recorded). Some clones in this sample may be carry-over from other donors' samples.

CDR3 residues: CASSHFRGDEQYF. CDR3 bases: TGCGCCAGCAGCCATTTCAGGGGCGACGAGCAGTACTTC. The chain carries TRBV4-3 and TRBJ2-7; tentatively, D is TRBD1 (6 bases). Trimming left V 3 bases short and J 5 bases short, with 11 bases between. This CDR3 is built from 13 residues. Looked up from germline, CDR1 is LGHNA and CDR2 is YSLEER.